This TCR beta chain was identified during a study of T cell responses to AZD1222 COVID-19 vaccine. CDR3 length: 16 residues. V gave up 4 bases and J gave up 6 bases, with 19 bases separating them. Germline V CDR1 and CDR2: SGHRS, YFSETQ. General study points: After the peak T cell response, and only then, were repertoires sampled.

The repertoire was sequenced with immunoSEQ multiplex PCR; TCRdb's copy has only in-frame clones and lacks some. The data show 150,000 to 200,000 clones, with 85% to 90% seen just once and around 10% held by the top ten. Points on this clone: The antigen is not known.

This TCR came from an adult who received the AZD1222 COVID-19 vaccine. The chain employs TRBV5-1 and TRBJ1-4, with TRBD1 as a possible D gene (6 bases). Sequenced material: peripheral blood, taken 28 days after the second AZD1222 dose. The CDR3 reads CASSQQGKGRDEKLFF. CDR3 sequence (DNA): TGCGCCAGCAGCCAACAGGGTAAGGGGAGAGATGAAAAACTGTTTTTT.